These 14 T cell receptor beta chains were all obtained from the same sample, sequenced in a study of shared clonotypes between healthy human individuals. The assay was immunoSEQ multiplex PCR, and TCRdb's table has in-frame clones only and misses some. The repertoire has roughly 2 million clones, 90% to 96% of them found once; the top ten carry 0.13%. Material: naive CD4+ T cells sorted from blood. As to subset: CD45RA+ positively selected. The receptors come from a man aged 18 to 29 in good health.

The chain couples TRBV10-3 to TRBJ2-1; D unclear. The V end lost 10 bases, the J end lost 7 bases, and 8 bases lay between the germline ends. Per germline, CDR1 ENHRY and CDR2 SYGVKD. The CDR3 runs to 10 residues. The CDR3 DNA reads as TGTGCCACCAGAGCGAATGAGCAGTTCTTC. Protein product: CATRANEQFF.

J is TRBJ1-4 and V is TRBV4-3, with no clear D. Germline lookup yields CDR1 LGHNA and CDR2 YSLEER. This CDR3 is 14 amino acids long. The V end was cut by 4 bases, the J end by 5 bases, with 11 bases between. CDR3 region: CASSPIGENEKLFF. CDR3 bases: TGCGCCAGCAGCCCTATCGGGGAGAATGAAAAACTGTTTTTT.

The CDR3 protein is CASSQESAPSNEKLFF. CDR3 sequence (DNA): TGCGCCAGCAGCCAAGAATCCGCCCCCTCTAATGAAAAACTGTTTTTT. This chain connects TRBV4-1 to TRBJ1-4, with D hard to call. There are 16 residues in the CDR3. Germline V lookup: CDR1 MGHRA, CDR2 YSYEKL. V was pared by 0 bases and J by 3 bases, with 11 bases between.

This CDR3 reads CASSAGTENYEQYF. In DNA, the CDR3 is TGTGCCAGCAGCGCCGGGACGGAGAACTACGAGCAGTACTTC. V is TRBV5-4 and J is TRBJ2-7; perhaps D is TRBD1 or TRBD2 (5 bases each). Germline CDR1 is SGHNT and CDR2 is YYREEE (reference sequence). The CDR3 covers 14 residues. V was trimmed by 4 bases and J by 3 bases, leaving 14 bases between them.

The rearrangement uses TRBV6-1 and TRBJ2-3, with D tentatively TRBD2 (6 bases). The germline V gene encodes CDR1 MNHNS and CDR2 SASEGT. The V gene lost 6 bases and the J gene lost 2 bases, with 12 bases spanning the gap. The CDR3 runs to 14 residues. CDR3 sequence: CASRGGLVTDTQYF. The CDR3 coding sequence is TGTGCCAGCAGGGGGGGACTGGTCACAGATACGCAGTATTTT.

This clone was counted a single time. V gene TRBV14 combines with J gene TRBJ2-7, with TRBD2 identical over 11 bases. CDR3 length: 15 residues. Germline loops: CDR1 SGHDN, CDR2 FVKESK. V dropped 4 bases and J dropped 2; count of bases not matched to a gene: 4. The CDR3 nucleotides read TGTGCCAGCAGCCTACTAGCGGGAGTTACCTACGAGCAGTACTTC. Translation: CASSLLAGVTYEQYF.

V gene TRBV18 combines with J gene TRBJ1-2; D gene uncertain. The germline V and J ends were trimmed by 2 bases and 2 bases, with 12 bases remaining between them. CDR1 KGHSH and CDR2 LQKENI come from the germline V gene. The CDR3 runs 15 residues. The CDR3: CASSPKPDANYGYTF. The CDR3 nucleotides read TGTGCCAGCTCACCAAAGCCCGATGCGAACTATGGCTACACCTTC.

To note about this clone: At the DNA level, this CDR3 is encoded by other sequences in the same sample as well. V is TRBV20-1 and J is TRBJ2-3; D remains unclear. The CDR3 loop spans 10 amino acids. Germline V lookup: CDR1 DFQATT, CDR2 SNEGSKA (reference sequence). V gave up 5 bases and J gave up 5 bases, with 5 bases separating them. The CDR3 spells CSAAGDTQYF. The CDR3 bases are TGCAGTGCTGCTGGAGATACGCAGTATTTT.

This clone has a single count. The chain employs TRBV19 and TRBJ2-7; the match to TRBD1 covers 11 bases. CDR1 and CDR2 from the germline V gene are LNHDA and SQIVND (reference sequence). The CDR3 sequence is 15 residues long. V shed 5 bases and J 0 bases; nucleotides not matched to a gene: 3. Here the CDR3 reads CASSVGQGASYEQYF. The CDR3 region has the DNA TGTGCCAGTAGTGTCGGACAGGGGGCCTCCTACGAGCAGTACTTC.

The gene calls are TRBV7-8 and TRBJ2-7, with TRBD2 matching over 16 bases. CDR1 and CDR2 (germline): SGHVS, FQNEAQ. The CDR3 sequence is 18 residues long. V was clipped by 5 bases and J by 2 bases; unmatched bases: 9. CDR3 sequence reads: CASSPRLGLAGGPYEQYF. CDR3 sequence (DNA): TGTGCCAGCAGCCCCCGGCTGGGACTAGCGGGAGGGCCCTACGAGCAGTACTTC.

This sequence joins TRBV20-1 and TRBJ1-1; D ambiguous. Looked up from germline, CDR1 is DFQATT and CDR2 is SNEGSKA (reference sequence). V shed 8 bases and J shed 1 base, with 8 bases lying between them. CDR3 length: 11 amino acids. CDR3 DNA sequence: TGCAGTCCTACAAGGAACACTGAAGCTTTCTTT. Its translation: CSPTRNTEAFF.

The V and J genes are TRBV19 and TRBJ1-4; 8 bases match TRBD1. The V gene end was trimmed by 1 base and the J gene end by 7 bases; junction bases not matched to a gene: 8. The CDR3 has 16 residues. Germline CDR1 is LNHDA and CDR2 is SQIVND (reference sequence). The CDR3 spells CASSIGGQGRGEKLFF. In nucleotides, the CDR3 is TGTGCCAGTAGTATAGGAGGACAGGGTCGAGGTGAAAAACTGTTTTTT. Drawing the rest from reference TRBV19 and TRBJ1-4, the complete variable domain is DGGITQSPKYLFRKEGQNVTLSCEQNLNHDAMYWYRQDPGQGLRLIYYSQIVNDFQKGDIAEGYSVSREKKESFPLTVTSAQKNPTAFYLCASSIGGQGRGEKLFFGSGTQLSVL.

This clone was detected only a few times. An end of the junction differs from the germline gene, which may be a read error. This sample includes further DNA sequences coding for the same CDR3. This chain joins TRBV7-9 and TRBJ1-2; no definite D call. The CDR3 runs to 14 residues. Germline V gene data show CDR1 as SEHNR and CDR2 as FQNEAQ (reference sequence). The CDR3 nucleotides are TGTGCCAGCAGCCTAGCCGGGAGTAACTATGGCTACACCTTC. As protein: CASSLAGSNYGYTF.

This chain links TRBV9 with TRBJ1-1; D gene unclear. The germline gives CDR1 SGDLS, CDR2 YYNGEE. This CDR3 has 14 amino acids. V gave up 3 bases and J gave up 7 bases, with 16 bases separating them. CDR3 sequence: CASSEFLVSGEAFF. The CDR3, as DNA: TGTGCCAGCAGCGAATTCCTGGTTAGTGGTGAAGCTTTCTTT.